The present T cell receptor beta chain was sequenced within a study of CD8 T cell repertoires and HIV-1 epitope variants. At the level of the study: Twenty-five autologous and known Gag and Nef epitope variant peptides each stimulated T cells separately. Tested: three Gag epitope families, Nef HW9 and YT9. 1M T cells were kept uncultured as a baseline. Study-level results: Of nine antigen-specific beta clonotypes, over five appeared to cross-react with escape variants.

Germline-derived CDR1 and CDR2 are MDHEN and SYDVKM. This CDR3 has 13 amino acids. V lost 5 bases, J lost 2 bases, and 9 bases lay in between. Data came from immunoSEQ multiplex PCR; TCRdb stores just in-frame clones and leaves some out. The sample contains some 1,100 clones, 68% of which appear only once. In regard to this clone: Antigen specificity is unknown.

The source is a male donor with HIV. The source material was cultured CD8+ T cells derived from PBMCs. The chain employs TRBV28 and TRBJ1-2; D remains unclear. In DNA form, the CDR3 reads TGTGCCAGCAGTGCCGACGGAAACTATGGCTACACCTTC. This codes for CASSADGNYGYTF.